Listed below are T cell receptor beta chains from one sample, sequenced in a study of cytomegalovirus exposure and HLA in healthy donors. Here immunoSEQ multiplex PCR was the method, and the copy in TCRdb shows in-frame clones only, minus some. The sample consists of 250,000 or so clones, about 90% of them appearing once. Material: PBMCs. Receptors originate from a man between 18 and 29 years old in good health and CMV-seropositive. Each CDR3 is given with its conserved first and last residue. Fields, in order: D gene, J gene, clone size, V gene, CDR3 protein, CDR3 DNA. D genes are given only for firm matches. Part of the rows lack a size; the others show once, few, many or a class for expanded clones.

- TRBJ1-1 - TRBV18 CASSPVWNTEAFF TGTGCCAGCTCACCCGTTTGGAACACTGAAGCTTTCTTT
TRBD1 TRBJ2-5 - TRBV6-1 CASSADRGRGETQYF TGTGCCAGCAGTGCCGACAGGGGGCGCGGGGAGACCCAGTACTTC
- TRBJ2-1 - TRBV13 CASSLKASPDEQFF TGTGCCAGCAGCTTAAAGGCTAGCCCGGATGAGCAGTTCTTC
- TRBJ2-7 - TRBV10-2 CASSDRGYEQYF TGCGCCAGCAGTGACAGGGGCTACGAGCAGTACTTC
- TRBJ1-1 once TRBV6-5 CASSYALSTEAFF TGTGCCAGCAGTTACGCCCTTAGCACTGAAGCTTTCTTT
- TRBJ1-2 - TRBV2 CASSEWQGNYGYTF TGTGCCAGCAGTGAATGGCAGGGTAACTATGGCTACACCTTC
- TRBJ2-3 - TRBV6-5 CASRPGRLTDTQYF TGTGCCAGCCGTCCTGGGCGGCTCACAGATACGCAGTATTTT
- TRBJ2-2 - TRBV5-4 CASSSVQGGTGELFF TGTGCCAGCAGCTCTGTGCAGGGAGGCACCGGGGAGCTGTTTTTT
- TRBJ2-5 - TRBV6-1 CASFRKETQYF TGTGCCAGCTTCAGGAAAGAGACCCAGTACTTC
TRBD1 TRBJ2-6 - TRBV19 CASSKGDRAGANVLTF TGTGCCAGTAGTAAGGGGGACAGGGCGGGGGCCAACGTCCTGACTTTC
- TRBJ2-6 - TRBV7-9 CASSLARGRSGTNVLTF TGTGCCAGCAGCTTAGCCCGGGGCCGCTCTGGGACCAACGTCCTGACTTTC
TRBD2 TRBJ2-3 - TRBV29-1 CSDSGASEF TGCAGCGATAGCGGGGCTAGTGAGTTT
- TRBJ2-7 once TRBV5-4 CASSRQTRHAYEQYF TGTGCCAGCAGCCGACAAACCCGACACGCCTACGAGCAGTACTTC
- TRBJ2-1 few TRBV27 CASSRVGTPSSYNEQFF TGTGCCAGCAGCCGGGTCGGCACCCCGAGCTCCTACAATGAGCAGTTCTTC
- TRBJ1-3 - TRBV2 CASRAGAGNTIYF TGTGCCAGCAGGGCAGGGGCTGGAAACACCATATATTTT
TRBD1 TRBJ2-2 few TRBV7-7 CASAGGLNTGELFF TGTGCCAGCGCAGGGGGCTTGAACACCGGGGAGCTGTTTTTT
TRBD2 TRBJ2-1 - TRBV5-1 CASSLGTSGNEQFF TGCGCCAGCAGCTTAGGGACTAGCGGCAATGAGCAGTTCTTC
TRBD2 TRBJ2-1 - TRBV11-1 CASSSDGLGYNEQFF TGTGCCAGCAGCTCAGACGGACTAGGGTACAATGAGCAGTTCTTC
- TRBJ1-1 - TRBV7-9 CASTPGSTEAFF TGTGCCAGCACCCCAGGGAGTACTGAAGCTTTCTTT
TRBD2 TRBJ2-2 - TRBV6-6 CASSWGGTGELFF TGTGCCAGCAGTTGGGGGGGCACCGGGGAGCTGTTTTTT
- TRBJ2-2 - TRBV7-2 CASSSWTVNTGELFF TGTGCCAGCAGCTCCTGGACAGTAAACACCGGGGAGCTGTTTTTT
TRBD2 TRBJ2-1 once TRBV30 CAWIPRLAGNNEQFF TGTGCCTGGATCCCCCGGCTAGCGGGGAACAATGAGCAGTTCTTC
TRBD1 TRBJ2-7 - TRBV5-6 CASSLGTGTGGREQYF TGTGCCAGCAGCTTGGGGACCGGGACAGGGGGCCGCGAGCAGTACTTC
- TRBJ2-2 - TRBV27 CASNLLGAGELFF TGTGCCAGCAATCTACTTGGGGCCGGGGAGCTGTTTTTT
- TRBJ2-7 once TRBV7-9 CASSNWDFSPERDSEQYF TGTGCCAGCAGCAACTGGGACTTTTCCCCGGAGCGTGACTCCGAGCAGTACTTC
TRBD2 TRBJ2-1 - TRBV9 CASSSRSGRAPGEQFF TGTGCCAGCAGCTCCCGTAGCGGGAGGGCCCCCGGTGAGCAGTTCTTC
- TRBJ1-3 - TRBV30 CAWGGPSGNTIYF TGTGCCTGGGGGGGCCCCTCTGGAAACACCATATATTTT
TRBD2 TRBJ2-1 - TRBV5-1 CASSSGLARNEQFF TGCGCCAGCAGCTCCGGACTAGCGAGGAATGAGCAGTTCTTC
TRBD1 TRBJ1-2 - TRBV19 CASSTRGTGRANYGYTF TGTGCCAGTAGTACCCGGGGGACAGGCCGAGCTAACTATGGCTACACCTTC
TRBD1 TRBJ2-3 few TRBV28 CASSRLGQAAVTDTQYF TGTGCCAGCAGCAGGCTCGGACAGGCAGCCGTCACAGATACGCAGTATTTT
- TRBJ1-1 - TRBV7-9 CASRDLLNTEAFF TGTGCCAGCAGAGATCTCTTGAACACTGAAGCTTTCTTT
TRBD1 TRBJ1-1 once TRBV4-1 CASSQDTGGGTEAFF TGCGCCAGCAGCCAAGATACAGGGGGCGGTACTGAAGCTTTCTTT
TRBD1 TRBJ2-7 - TRBV2 CASSGTGVYEQYF TGTGCCAGCAGTGGGACAGGGGTCTACGAGCAGTACTTC